A selection of T cell receptor beta chains follows, all from one sample in a study of CD8 T cells in Susac syndrome. TCRdb recomputed calls from the immunoSEQ multiplex PCR reads with MiXCR, one row per CDR3 protein. The data show hundreds of thousands of distinct CDR3 sequences, with 95% seen just once and approximately 0.075% held by the top ten. The sequenced sample consisted of CD4+ T cells from PBMCs. Source of these receptors: a human donor with multiple sclerosis. Each CDR3 is given with its conserved first and last residue. A D gene is named only where the DNA matches it firmly. Clone size is given for some rows only: seen once, a few or many times, or a class if the clone is expanded.

CDR3aa: CAGAGGPQETQYF
CDR3nt: TGCGCCGGAGCGGGGGGCCCCCAAGAGACCCAGTACTTC
abundance: -
j_gene: TRBJ2-5
d_gene: TRBD2
v_gene: TRBV5-1

CDR3aa: CASGTDLNEKLFF
CDR3nt: TGTGCCAGCGGGACAGACCTTAATGAAAAACTGTTTTTT
abundance: -
j_gene: TRBJ1-4
d_gene: TRBD1
v_gene: TRBV2

CDR3aa: CSAREGGMNTEAFF
CDR3nt: TGCAGTGCTAGAGAAGGAGGGATGAACACTGAAGCTTTCTTT
abundance: -
j_gene: TRBJ1-1
d_gene: -
v_gene: TRBV20-1

CDR3aa: CAWSLLAGGETQYF
CDR3nt: TGTGCCTGGAGCCTACTAGCGGGGGGTGAGACCCAGTACTTC
abundance: -
j_gene: TRBJ2-5
d_gene: TRBD2
v_gene: TRBV30

CDR3aa: CASSLDRGSNNEQFF
CDR3nt: TGTGCCAGCAGCTTAGATCGGGGGTCAAACAATGAGCAGTTCTTC
abundance: -
j_gene: TRBJ2-1
d_gene: -
v_gene: TRBV11-2

CDR3aa: CASSQDRGYLYGYTF
CDR3nt: TGTGCCAGCAGCCAAGATCGTGGCTACTTGTATGGCTACACCTTC
abundance: -
j_gene: TRBJ1-2
d_gene: -
v_gene: TRBV3-1

CDR3aa: CSVDREHYGYTF
CDR3nt: TGCAGCGTCGACAGGGAACACTATGGCTACACCTTC
abundance: -
j_gene: TRBJ1-2
d_gene: TRBD1
v_gene: TRBV29-1

CDR3aa: CASSQEGTGGNEQFF
CDR3nt: TGTGCCAGCAGCCAAGAGGGGACAGGGGGCAATGAGCAGTTCTTC
abundance: -
j_gene: TRBJ2-1
d_gene: TRBD1
v_gene: TRBV3-1

CDR3aa: CASSRIGQGDGYTF
CDR3nt: TGTGCCAGCAGCCGAATAGGACAGGGTGACGGCTACACCTTC
abundance: -
j_gene: TRBJ1-2
d_gene: TRBD1
v_gene: TRBV3-1

CDR3aa: CSARLLGNLDTEAFF
CDR3nt: TGCAGTGCTAGACTGTTGGGGAACCTGGACACTGAAGCTTTCTTT
abundance: -
j_gene: TRBJ1-1
d_gene: -
v_gene: TRBV20-1

CDR3aa: CASRSGGPGETQYF
CDR3nt: TGTGCCAGCAGATCGGGGGGCCCAGGAGAGACCCAGTACTTC
abundance: -
j_gene: TRBJ2-5
d_gene: -
v_gene: TRBV27

CDR3aa: CASSPAGTTYGYTF
CDR3nt: TGTGCCAGCAGTCCTGCCGGGACAACCTATGGCTACACCTTC
abundance: -
j_gene: TRBJ1-2
d_gene: -
v_gene: TRBV12-3/TRBV12-4

CDR3aa: CASSSSSGNNEQFF
CDR3nt: TGCGCCAGCAGCTCCTCCTCAGGGAACAATGAGCAGTTCTTC
abundance: -
j_gene: TRBJ2-1
d_gene: -
v_gene: TRBV5-1

CDR3aa: CSVEAGEGSAFF
CDR3nt: TGCAGCGTTGAAGCGGGGGAAGGTTCAGCTTTCTTT
abundance: -
j_gene: TRBJ1-1
d_gene: -
v_gene: TRBV29-1

CDR3aa: CAWKGGKETQYF
CDR3nt: TGTGCCTGGAAGGGAGGGAAAGAGACCCAGTACTTC
abundance: -
j_gene: TRBJ2-5
d_gene: TRBD2
v_gene: TRBV30

CDR3aa: CAARQNPDSNYGYTF
CDR3nt: TGTGCCGCCCGGCAGAATCCCGATTCCAACTATGGCTACACCTTC
abundance: -
j_gene: TRBJ1-2
d_gene: -
v_gene: TRBV30

CDR3aa: CATEGGNEQFF
CDR3nt: TGTGCCACCGAGGGGGGCAATGAGCAGTTCTTC
abundance: few
j_gene: TRBJ2-1
d_gene: -
v_gene: TRBV10-3

CDR3aa: CSATTGTGANVLTF
CDR3nt: TGCAGTGCTACGACAGGGACCGGGGCCAACGTCCTGACTTTC
abundance: -
j_gene: TRBJ2-6
d_gene: TRBD1
v_gene: TRBV20-1

CDR3aa: CAWISPEEAFF
CDR3nt: TGTGCCTGGATCTCCCCAGAGGAAGCTTTCTTT
abundance: -
j_gene: TRBJ1-1
d_gene: -
v_gene: TRBV30

CDR3aa: CAWSVRGRELFF
CDR3nt: TGTGCCTGGAGTGTCCGGGGGCGGGAGCTGTTTTTT
abundance: -
j_gene: TRBJ2-2
d_gene: -
v_gene: TRBV30

CDR3aa: CSAGGGAESSTDTQYF
CDR3nt: TGCAGTGCGGGGGGTGGGGCTGAGTCTAGCACAGATACGCAGTATTTT
abundance: once
j_gene: TRBJ2-3
d_gene: -
v_gene: TRBV20-1

CDR3aa: CASSVGFEETQYF
CDR3nt: TGTGCCAGCAGCGTCGGGTTCGAAGAGACCCAGTACTTC
abundance: -
j_gene: TRBJ2-5
d_gene: -
v_gene: TRBV11-2

CDR3aa: CSAKWGAMNTEAFF
CDR3nt: TGCAGTGCTAAATGGGGAGCAATGAACACTGAAGCTTTCTTT
abundance: -
j_gene: TRBJ1-1
d_gene: -
v_gene: TRBV20-1

CDR3aa: CASRRGTTNYGYTF
CDR3nt: TGTGCCAGCAGGCGGGGCACAACTAACTATGGCTACACCTTC
abundance: -
j_gene: TRBJ1-2
d_gene: -
v_gene: TRBV6-5

CDR3aa: CASSSTWEQYF
CDR3nt: TGTGCCAGCAGTTCCACTTGGGAGCAGTACTTC
abundance: -
j_gene: TRBJ2-7
d_gene: -
v_gene: TRBV28

CDR3aa: CAGPRGEQFF
CDR3nt: TGTGCCGGCCCCCGGGGGGAGCAGTTCTTC
abundance: -
j_gene: TRBJ2-1
d_gene: -
v_gene: TRBV9

CDR3aa: CASSQDGTGGNEQYF
CDR3nt: TGTGCCAGCAGCCAAGATGGGACAGGGGGCAACGAGCAGTACTTC
abundance: once
j_gene: TRBJ2-7
d_gene: TRBD1
v_gene: TRBV3-1

CDR3aa: CASSLAPNTGELFF
CDR3nt: TGTGCCAGCAGTTTGGCACCGAACACCGGGGAGCTGTTTTTT
abundance: -
j_gene: TRBJ2-2
d_gene: -
v_gene: TRBV12-3/TRBV12-4

CDR3aa: CATSDLAQPQHF
CDR3nt: TGTGCCACCAGTGATTTGGCCCAGCCCCAGCATTTT
abundance: -
j_gene: TRBJ1-5
d_gene: -
v_gene: TRBV24-1

CDR3aa: CASSQMGFNQPQHF
CDR3nt: TGTGCCAGCAGCCAAATGGGATTTAATCAGCCCCAGCATTTT
abundance: -
j_gene: TRBJ1-5
d_gene: -
v_gene: TRBV4-2

CDR3aa: CASSHRDTGNEQFF
CDR3nt: TGTGCCAGCAGCCATAGGGACACTGGGAATGAGCAGTTCTTC
abundance: -
j_gene: TRBJ2-1
d_gene: -
v_gene: TRBV3-1